This TCR beta chain was retrieved from a study of vaccination and CD4 T cells after COVID-19. Study observations and caveats: A median of around 90% of reactive clones, in convalescent patients, became evident only post-vaccination. Spike mono-reactivity was evident in 304 of the 307 vaccine-specific clones derived from convalescent patients.

Stated treatment: roughly 10-day PBMC culture with coronavirus spike peptide pools or control peptides (ViraFEST assay). T cells were expanded with peptide pools, and expanded clonotypes were identified by TCR sequencing. The medium had half its volume replaced with fresh IL-2 medium on days 3 and 7. To note about this clonotype: What it recognizes is unknown.

CD4+ T cells that had been cultured provided DNA sequenced with the Oncomine TCR Beta short-read assay. TCRdb analysed the PCR reads with MiXCR anew, one entry per CDR3 protein. The sample contains over 20,000 distinct CDR3 sequences, around 38% of which appear only once. The sequencing here drew on CD4+ T cells from blood, cultured in vitro, taken before SARS-CoV-2 vaccination. The origin of this receptor is a human donor who received a COVID-19 vaccine.

Here the CDR3 reads CASSFRVSGTEAFF. The CDR3 coding sequence is TGTGCCAGCAGTTTCAGGGTAAGTGGCACTGAAGCTTTCTTT. The chain couples TRBV12-3 or TRBV12-4 to TRBJ1-1; possible D gene TRBD1, 5 bases. Trimming stripped 3 bases from V and 4 bases from J, with 12 bases between. CDR3 length equals 14 residues.